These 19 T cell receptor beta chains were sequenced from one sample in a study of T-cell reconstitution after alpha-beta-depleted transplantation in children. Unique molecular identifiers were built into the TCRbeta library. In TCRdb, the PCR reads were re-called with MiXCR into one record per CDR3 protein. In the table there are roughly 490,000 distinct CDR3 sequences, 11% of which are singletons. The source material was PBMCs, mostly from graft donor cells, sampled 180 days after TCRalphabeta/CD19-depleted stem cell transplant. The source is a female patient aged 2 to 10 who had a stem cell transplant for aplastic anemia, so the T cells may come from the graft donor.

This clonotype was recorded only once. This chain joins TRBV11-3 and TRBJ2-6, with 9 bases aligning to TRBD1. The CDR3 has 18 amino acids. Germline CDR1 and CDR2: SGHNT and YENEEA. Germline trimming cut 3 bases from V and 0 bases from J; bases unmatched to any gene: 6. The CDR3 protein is CASSLWDRVGSGANVLTF. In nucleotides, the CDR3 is TGTGCCAGCAGCTTGTGGGACAGGGTAGGCTCTGGGGCCAACGTCCTGACTTTC.

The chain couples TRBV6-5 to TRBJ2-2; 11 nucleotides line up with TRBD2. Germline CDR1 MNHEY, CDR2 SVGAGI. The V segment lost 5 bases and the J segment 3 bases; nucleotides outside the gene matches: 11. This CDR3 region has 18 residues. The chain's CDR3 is CASSNLAGGPGDTGELFF. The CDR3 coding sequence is TGTGCCAGCAGTAACTTAGCGGGAGGGCCGGGAGACACCGGGGAGCTGTTTTTT.

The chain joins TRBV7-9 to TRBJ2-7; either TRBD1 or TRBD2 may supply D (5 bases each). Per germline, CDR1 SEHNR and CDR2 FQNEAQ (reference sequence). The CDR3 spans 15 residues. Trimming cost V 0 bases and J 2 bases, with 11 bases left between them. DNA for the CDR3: TGTGCCAGCAGCTTAGCGGGGGTTAGTCCCTACGAGCAGTACTTC. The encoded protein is CASSLAGVSPYEQYF.

This CDR3 is CSATTSGRGHEQFF. For the CDR3, the DNA is TGCAGTGCTACAACTAGCGGGAGGGGGCATGAGCAGTTCTTC. The chain employs TRBV20-1 and TRBJ2-1; TRBD2 matches 13 bases. Germline V gene lookup returns CDR1 DFQATT and CDR2 SNEGSKA (reference sequence). CDR3 length equals 14 residues. The V segment lost 4 bases and the J segment 8 bases; nucleotides outside the gene matches: 5.

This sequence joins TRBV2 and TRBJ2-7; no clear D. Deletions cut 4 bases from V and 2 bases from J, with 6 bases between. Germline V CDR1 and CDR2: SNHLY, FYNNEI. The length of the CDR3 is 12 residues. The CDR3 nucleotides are TGTGCCAGCAGTGTAGGGACCTACGAGCAGTACGTC. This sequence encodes CASSVGTYEQYV.

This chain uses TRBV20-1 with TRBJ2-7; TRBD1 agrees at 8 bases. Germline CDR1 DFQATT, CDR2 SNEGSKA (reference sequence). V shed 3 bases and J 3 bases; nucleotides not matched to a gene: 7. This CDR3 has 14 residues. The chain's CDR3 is CSASGQGVFYEQYV. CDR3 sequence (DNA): TGCAGTGCTAGTGGACAGGGAGTGTTCTACGAGCAGTACGTC.

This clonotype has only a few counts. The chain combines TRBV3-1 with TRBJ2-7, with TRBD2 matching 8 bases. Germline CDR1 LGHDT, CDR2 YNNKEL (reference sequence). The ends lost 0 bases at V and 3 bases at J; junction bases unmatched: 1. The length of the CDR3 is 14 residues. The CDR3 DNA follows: TGTGCCAGCAGCCAAGAACTAGCGGTCTACGAGCAGTACTTC. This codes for CASSQELAVYEQYF.

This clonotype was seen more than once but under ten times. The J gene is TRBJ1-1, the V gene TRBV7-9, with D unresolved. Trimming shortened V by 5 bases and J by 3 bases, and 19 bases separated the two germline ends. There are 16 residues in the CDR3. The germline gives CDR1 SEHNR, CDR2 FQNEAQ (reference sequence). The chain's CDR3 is CASSPERVRRDTEAFF. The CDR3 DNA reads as TGTGCCAGCAGCCCCGAGAGGGTCAGGAGGGACACTGAAGCTTTCTTT.

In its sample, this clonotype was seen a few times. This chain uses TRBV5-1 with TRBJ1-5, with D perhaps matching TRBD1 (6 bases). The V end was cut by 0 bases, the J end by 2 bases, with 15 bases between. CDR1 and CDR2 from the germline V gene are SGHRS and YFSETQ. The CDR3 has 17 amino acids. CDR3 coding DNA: TGCGCCAGCAGCTTGGATGGGGGGGGGCTGGGCAATCAGCCCCAGCATTTT. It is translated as CASSLDGGGLGNQPQHF.

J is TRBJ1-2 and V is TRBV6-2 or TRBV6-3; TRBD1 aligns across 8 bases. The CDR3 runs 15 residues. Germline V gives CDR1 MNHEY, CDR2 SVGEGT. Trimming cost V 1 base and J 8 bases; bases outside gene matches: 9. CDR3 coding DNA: TGTGCCAGCAGTTACTTGTCAGGGGGCGTGGACGGCTACACCTTC. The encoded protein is CASSYLSGGVDGYTF.

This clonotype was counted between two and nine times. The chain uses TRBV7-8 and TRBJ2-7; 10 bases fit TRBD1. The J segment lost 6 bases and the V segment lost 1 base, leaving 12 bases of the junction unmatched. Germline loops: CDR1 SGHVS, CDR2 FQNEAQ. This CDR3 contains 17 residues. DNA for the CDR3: TGTGCCAGCAGCTTAGATTTCGGACAGGGGGTATCGGGCGAGCAGTACTTC. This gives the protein CASSLDFGQGVSGEQYF.

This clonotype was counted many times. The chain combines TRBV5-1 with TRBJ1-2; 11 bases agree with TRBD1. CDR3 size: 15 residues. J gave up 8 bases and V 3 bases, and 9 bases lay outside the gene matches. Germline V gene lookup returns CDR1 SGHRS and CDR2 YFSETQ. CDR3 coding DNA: TGCGCCAGCAGCTCCCGGACAGGGGGCAACGAGGGCTACACCTTC. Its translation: CASSSRTGGNEGYTF.

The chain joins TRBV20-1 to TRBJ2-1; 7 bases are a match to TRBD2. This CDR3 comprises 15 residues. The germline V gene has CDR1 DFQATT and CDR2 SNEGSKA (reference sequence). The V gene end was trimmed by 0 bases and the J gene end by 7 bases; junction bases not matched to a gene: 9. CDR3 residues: CSAREGAGVGNEQFF. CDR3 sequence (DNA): TGCAGTGCTAGAGAAGGGGCGGGAGTAGGGAATGAGCAGTTCTTC.

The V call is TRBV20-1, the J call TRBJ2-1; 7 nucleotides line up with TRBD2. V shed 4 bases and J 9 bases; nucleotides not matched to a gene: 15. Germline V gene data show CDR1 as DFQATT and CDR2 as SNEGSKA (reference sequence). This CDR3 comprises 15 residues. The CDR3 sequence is CSANLPGLTGGEQFF. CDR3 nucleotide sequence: TGCAGTGCTAACCTCCCGGGACTTACGGGGGGTGAGCAGTTCTTC.

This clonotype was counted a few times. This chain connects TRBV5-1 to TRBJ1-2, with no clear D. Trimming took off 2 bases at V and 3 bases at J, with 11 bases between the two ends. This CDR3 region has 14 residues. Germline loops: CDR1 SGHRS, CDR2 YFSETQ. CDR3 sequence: CASSFGGRDYGYTF. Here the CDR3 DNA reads TGCGCCAGCAGCTTTGGAGGGAGGGACTATGGCTACACCTTC.

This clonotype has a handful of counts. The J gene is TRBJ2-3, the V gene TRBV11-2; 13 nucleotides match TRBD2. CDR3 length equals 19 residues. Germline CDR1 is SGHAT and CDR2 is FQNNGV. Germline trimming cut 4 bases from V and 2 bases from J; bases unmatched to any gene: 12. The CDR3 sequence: CASSSPGTSGNLNTDTQYF. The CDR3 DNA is TGTGCCAGCAGCTCCCCAGGGACTAGCGGGAACCTAAACACAGATACGCAGTATTTT.

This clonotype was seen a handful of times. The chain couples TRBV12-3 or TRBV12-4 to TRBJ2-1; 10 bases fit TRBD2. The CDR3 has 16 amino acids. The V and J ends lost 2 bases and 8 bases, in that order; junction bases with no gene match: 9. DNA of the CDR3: TGTGCCAGCAGTTTAAGATCTAGCGGGGGCCTCGATGAGCAGTTCTTC. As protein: CASSLRSSGGLDEQFF.

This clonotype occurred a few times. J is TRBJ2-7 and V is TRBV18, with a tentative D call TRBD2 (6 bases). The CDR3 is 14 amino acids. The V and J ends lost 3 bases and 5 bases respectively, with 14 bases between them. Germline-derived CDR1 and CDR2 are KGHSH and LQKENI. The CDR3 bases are TGTGCCAGCTCACCCATACTAGCAAGCGACGAGCAGTACTTC. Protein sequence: CASSPILASDEQYF.

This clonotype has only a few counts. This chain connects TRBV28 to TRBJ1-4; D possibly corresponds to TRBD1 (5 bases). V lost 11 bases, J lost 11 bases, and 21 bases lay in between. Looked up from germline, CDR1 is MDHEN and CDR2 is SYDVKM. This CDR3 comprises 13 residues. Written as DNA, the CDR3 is TGTGCCCCCATATGGGACGGGTTGGTCAAACTGTTTTTT. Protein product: CAPIWDGLVKLFF.